The rows below give T cell receptor beta chains drawn from one sample of a study of shared clonotypes between healthy human individuals. Only in-frame clones appear in the TCRdb table, and some are missing; sequencing was by immunoSEQ multiplex PCR. The table includes about 700,000 clones, around two thirds detected once. Sequencing used memory CD4+ T cells sorted from blood. The origin of the receptors is a woman in her thirties in good health. The CDR3 runs from the conserved cysteine through the conserved F or W. D genes are given only for firm matches. Size is omitted from some rows. Given values are once, few, many or a class for expanded clones.

size	V	D	J	CDR3	DNA
few	TRBV5-1	.	TRBJ2-2	CASSAGSRDTGELFF	TGCGCCAGCAGCGCGGGAAGTCGGGACACCGGGGAGCTGTTTTTT
.	TRBV27	TRBD1	TRBJ1-2	CASSLRTGFNSNYGYTF	TGTGCCAGCAGCCTTCGGACAGGGTTTAATTCTAACTATGGCTACACCTTC
.	TRBV10-2	.	TRBJ2-1	CATGRADLSYNEQFF	TGCGCCACCGGGCGCGCTGACCTCTCCTACAATGAGCAGTTCTTC
.	TRBV19	TRBD1	TRBJ2-6	CASSTPQGAQGANVLTF	TGTGCCAGTAGTACCCCCCAGGGGGCGCAGGGGGCCAACGTCCTGACTTTC
.	TRBV9	TRBD1	TRBJ2-2	CASSQDRVPGELFF	TGTGCCAGCAGCCAGGACAGGGTCCCCGGGGAGCTGTTTTTT
few	TRBV6-5	.	TRBJ1-1	CASSTLTGNTEAFF	TGTGCCAGCAGTACCCTGACGGGGAACACTGAAGCTTTCTTT
many	TRBV11-2	.	TRBJ2-5	CASSSQETQYF	TGTGCCAGCAGCTCACAAGAGACCCAGTACTTC
.	TRBV28	TRBD1	TRBJ1-5	CASSFTGAFNQPQHF	TGTGCCAGCAGTTTTACAGGGGCCTTCAATCAGCCCCAGCATTTT
many	TRBV25-1	.	TRBJ2-4	CASSANGREGKNIQYF	TGTGCCAGCAGTGCTAATGGTCGAGAAGGGAAAAACATTCAGTACTTC
.	TRBV7-2	.	TRBJ1-2	CASSQDSGVGYTF	TGTGCCAGCAGCCAAGATTCGGGGGTCGGCTACACCTTC